A single sample gave rise to the 12 T cell receptor beta chains below, sequenced in a study of blood T cell repertoires in COVID-19. Generated by immunoSEQ multiplex PCR, the TCRdb table keeps only in-frame clones and is missing some. The sample shows over 120,000 clones, about 87% of them seen only once. Sequenced sample: peripheral blood. The receptors were sampled from a man aged 50 to 60 who had recovered from COVID-19.

This chain joins TRBV5-4 and TRBJ1-4; D may be TRBD1 (5 bases). The CDR3 sequence is 16 residues long. The V gene's germline CDR1 is SGHNT and CDR2 YYREEE (reference sequence). V shed 7 bases and J shed 4 bases, with 20 bases lying between them. CDR3 region: CASGAGGVGINEKLFF. CDR3 DNA: TGTGCCAGCGGCGCTGGGGGGGTGGGGATTAATGAAAAACTGTTTTTT.

This clone has just one count. The genes are TRBV7-6 and TRBJ2-3, with D possibly TRBD2 on 7 matching bases. CDR3 length equals 15 residues. V shed 5 bases and J shed 4 bases, with 16 bases lying between them. Germline CDR1 and CDR2: SGHVS and FNYEAQ. The CDR3 reads CASSLSTGGPDTQYF. The CDR3 coding sequence is TGTGCCAGCAGCCTCTCCACGGGGGGCCCAGATACGCAGTATTTT.

V and J are TRBV21-1 and TRBJ2-5; TRBD2, the table's D call, lacks a check against the DNA. TRBV21-1 is given as a pseudogene. The CDR3 has 11 amino acids. The CDR3 sequence: CASSPPRDQYF. The CDR3 bases are TGTGCCAGCAGCCCGCCCCGGGACCAGTACTTC.

The V call is TRBV6-1, the J call TRBJ1-5; 8 nucleotides agree with TRBD1. Trimming cost V 2 bases and J 5 bases; bases outside gene matches: 5. Germline V lookup: CDR1 MNHNS, CDR2 SASEGT. CDR3 length: 15 residues. The CDR3 spells CASSEYGQGDQPQHF. CDR3 coding DNA: TGTGCCAGCAGTGAATATGGACAGGGTGATCAGCCCCAGCATTTT.

This clone was seen a handful of times. Its ends do not fully match the called genes, so a read error is possible. V gene TRBV4-3 combines with J gene TRBJ2-5; perhaps TRBD2 as D (6 bases). Germline V gives CDR1 LGHNA, CDR2 YSLEER. CDR3 length: 16 residues. In nucleotides, the CDR3 is TGCGCCAGCAGCCACCTCAATGGAGGGTCACAAGGGACCCAGTACTTC. Encoded protein: CASSHLNGGSQGTQYF.

The chain links TRBV3-1 (or the pseudogene TRBV3-2) to TRBJ1-6; 7 nucleotides match TRBD1. The V gene end was trimmed by 4 bases and the J gene end by 5 bases; junction bases not matched to a gene: 8. Germline V gives CDR1 LGHDT, CDR2 YNNKEL (reference sequence). The CDR3 runs 16 residues. In nucleotides, the CDR3 is TGTGCCAGCAGCCTGGAGGGACAGAGAAATAATTCACCCCTCCACTTT. It codes for CASSLEGQRNNSPLHF.

The genes are TRBV15 and TRBJ2-3; D perhaps matches TRBD1 (5 bases). V lost 0 bases, J lost 6 bases, and 13 bases lay in between. CDR1 and CDR2 (germline): LNHNV, YYDKDF (reference sequence). CDR3 length: 15 amino acids. The CDR3 nucleotides read TGTGCCACCAGCAGAGATCAGGCAGGGTTGGATACGCAGTATTTT. This translates into CATSRDQAGLDTQYF.

The chain couples TRBV4-3 to TRBJ1-3, with D maybe TRBD1 (5 bases). This CDR3 has 15 residues. Germline V gene sequence: CDR1 LGHNA, CDR2 YSLEER. The ends were cut back, 3 bases at V and 5 bases at J, with 14 bases in the middle. The DNA of the CDR3 is TGCGCCAGCAGCCACTTGACAGCCTACAGAAACACCATATATTTT. Its protein product is CASSHLTAYRNTIYF.

The chain employs TRBV30 and TRBJ1-1; D is uncertain. This CDR3 spans 12 amino acids. Germline V lookup: CDR1 GTSNPN, CDR2 SVGIG (reference sequence). With 1 base removed from V and 4 bases from J, the gap between germline ends came to 7 bases. In nucleotides, the CDR3 is TGTGCCTGGAGTGGCCGTAGCACTGAAGCTTTCTTT. It specifies CAWSGRSTEAFF.

J is TRBJ1-4 and V is TRBV15, with 9 positions matching TRBD1. The CDR3 spans 18 residues. The ends lost 0 bases at V and 0 bases at J; junction bases unmatched: 5. CDR1 is LNHNV, CDR2 YYDKDF, per germline (reference sequence). CDR3 region: CATSRDGTGTTTNEKLFF. The CDR3 coding sequence is TGTGCCACCAGCAGAGATGGGACAGGGACAACAACTAATGAAAAACTGTTTTTT. Filled out from reference TRBV15 and TRBJ1-4, the complete variable domain reads DAMVIQNPRYQVTQFGKPVTLSCSQTLNHNVMYWYQQKSSQAPKLLFHYYDKDFNNEADTPDNFQSRRPNTSFCFLDIRSPGLGDTAMYLCATSRDGTGTTTNEKLFFGSGTQLSVL.

This chain connects TRBV4-3 to TRBJ2-1, with 7 bases that match TRBD2. From germline, CDR1 is LGHNA and CDR2 YSLEER. This CDR3 has 14 amino acids. The V and J ends lost 4 bases and 4 bases, in that order; junction bases with no gene match: 4. The chain's CDR3 is CASSRQRDYNEQFF. The CDR3 bases are TGCGCCAGCAGCCGTCAGCGGGATTACAATGAGCAGTTCTTC.

This sequence joins TRBV9 and TRBJ1-4, with 12 bases aligning to TRBD1. J lost 8 bases, V lost 4 bases, and 9 bases had no gene match. The CDR3 extends over 16 amino acids. In germline, CDR1 is SGDLS, CDR2 YYNGEE. In nucleotides, the CDR3 is TGTGCCAGCAGCCCCTCTTCCGGGACAGGGGGCGAAAAACTGTTTTTT. It specifies CASSPSSGTGGEKLFF.